This is a list of T cell receptor beta chains from one sample in a study of blood T cell repertoires in COVID-19. Assay used: immunoSEQ multiplex PCR; TCRdb lists only in-frame clones, some missing. The sample includes under 350,000 clones, 80% to 90% of them seen just once. Sequencing input: peripheral blood. The receptors shown here come from a woman in her seventies with acute or convalescent COVID-19. CDR3s include the opening cysteine and the closing phenylalanine or tryptophan. A D gene is named only where the DNA matches it firmly. The size of a clone is reported for some rows only, either as once, few or many, or as a class for expanded clones.

>NA|TRBJ2-5|TRBV6-4|once
TGTGCCAGGTGGGGACATGGCCAAGAGACCCAGTACTTC
CARWGHGQETQYF
>TRBD1|TRBJ2-7|TRBV12-3/TRBV12-4|NA
TGTGCCAGCAGCCTCGGACAGGGCGAGCAGTACTTC
CASSLGQGEQYF
>NA|TRBJ1-6|TRBV6-1|NA
TGTGCCGCGGGGGACGGGGATAATTCACCCCTCCACTTT
CAAGDGDNSPLHF
>NA|TRBJ1-2|TRBV5-4|NA
TGTGCCAGCAGCTTCGGGGTTAACTATGGCTACACCTTC
CASSFGVNYGYTF
>NA|TRBJ1-2|TRBV9|NA
TGTGCCAGCAGCGTAACGAGTTATGGCTACACCTTC
CASSVTSYGYTF
>TRBD2|TRBJ2-5|TRBV7-7|NA
TGTGCCAGCAGCTTAGATGGCGGGGGGGCCCAAGAGACCCAGTACTTC
CASSLDGGGAQETQYF
>TRBD1|TRBJ1-5|TRBV4-1|NA
TGCGCCAGCAGCCAGCCGACAGGGCGACAGCCCCAGCATTTT
CASSQPTGRQPQHF
>TRBD1|TRBJ1-1|TRBV2|NA
TGTGCCAGCAGTGGCATCCCGGGGACAGGGCATATGAACACTGAAGCTTTCTTT
CASSGIPGTGHMNTEAFF
>NA|TRBJ2-3|TRBV12-5|once
TGTGCTAGTGGAAACGAGATCCAGTATTTT
CASGNEIQYF
>NA|TRBJ1-1|TRBV6-5|few
TGTGCCAGCACCCCGACAGGATCGAACACTGAAGCTTTCTTT
CASTPTGSNTEAFF
>TRBD1|TRBJ2-1|TRBV9|NA
TGTGCCAGCAGCTGGCAGGGGGCAGGGGATGAGCAGTTCTTC
CASSWQGAGDEQFF
>NA|TRBJ1-2|TRBV4-1|NA
TGCGCCAGCAGCCCAGGAATTTACTATGGCTACACCTTC
CASSPGIYYGYTF
>NA|TRBJ1-5|TRBV19|NA
TGTGCCAGTAGTATATTGGCAGGGAACAATCAGCCCCAGCATTTT
CASSILAGNNQPQHF
>NA|TRBJ1-1|TRBV9|NA
TGTGCCAGCAGCGTAGGCAACAGGCCCACTGAAGCTTTCTTT
CASSVGNRPTEAFF
>NA|TRBJ1-4|TRBV30|once
TGTGCCTGGAACAGGAACACTAATGAAAAACTGTTTTTT
CAWNRNTNEKLFF
>TRBD1|TRBJ2-4|TRBV18|NA
TGTGCCAGCTCACCACCCGGGACAGGACAAAACATTCAGTACTTC
CASSPPGTGQNIQYF